The clone carrying this TCR beta chain came up a few times. The antigen is not known. The record originates from a study of T cell repertoires in cytomegalovirus infection. Looking at the study overall: Peptides in the study included HLA-C-restricted and HLA-B-restricted CMV epitopes.

Study-wide findings and caveats: HLA-C-restricted CMV clonotypes gave the most frequent clonotype in two of eight donors.

TCRdb processed the reads anew with MiXCR; each CDR3 protein has one entry. The data hold 450,000 to 550,000 distinct CDR3 sequences, with roughly 43% observed a single time. The source of this sequence is a human donor in good health (CMV status not recorded). Some clones in this sample may be carry-over from other donors' samples. The sample was cultured PBMCs, taken from culture after CMV antigen stimulation.

The CDR3 DNA reads TGTGCCAGCAGCTCCCCGGGAATGGGCTCCTACAATGAGCAGTTCTTC. It translates to CASSSPGMGSYNEQFF. The rearrangement uses TRBV7-9 and TRBJ2-1, with D perhaps TRBD2 (5 bases). The CDR3 has 16 amino acids. Germline lookup yields CDR1 SEHNR and CDR2 FQNEAQ (reference sequence). The V gene lost 4 bases and the J gene lost 0 bases, with 13 bases spanning the gap.